This T cell receptor beta chain was obtained from a study of patients and donors after allogeneic stem cell transplantation. Trimming stripped 3 bases from V and 0 bases from J, with 23 bases between. The CDR3 length is 20 residues. The germline CDR1 and CDR2 sequences are MDHEN and SYDVKM. TCRdb processed the RT-PCR reads anew with MiXCR; each CDR3 protein has one entry. The data show under 170,000 distinct CDR3 sequences, 30% to 45% seen once. This TCR was sampled from a human donor who was either an allogeneic HSCT recipient or a stem cell or donor lymphocyte infusion donor (not recorded which). It is not recorded whose cells these are; they may come from a transplant donor. Material: blood, either unsorted or a sorted T cell fraction (not recorded which). The chain couples TRBV28 to TRBJ1-4; D is uncertain. CDR3: CASSFYPGYQRSSTNEKLFF. For the CDR3, the DNA is TGTGCCAGCAGTTTCTACCCGGGTTATCAACGATCCTCAACTAATGAAAAACTGTTTTTT.